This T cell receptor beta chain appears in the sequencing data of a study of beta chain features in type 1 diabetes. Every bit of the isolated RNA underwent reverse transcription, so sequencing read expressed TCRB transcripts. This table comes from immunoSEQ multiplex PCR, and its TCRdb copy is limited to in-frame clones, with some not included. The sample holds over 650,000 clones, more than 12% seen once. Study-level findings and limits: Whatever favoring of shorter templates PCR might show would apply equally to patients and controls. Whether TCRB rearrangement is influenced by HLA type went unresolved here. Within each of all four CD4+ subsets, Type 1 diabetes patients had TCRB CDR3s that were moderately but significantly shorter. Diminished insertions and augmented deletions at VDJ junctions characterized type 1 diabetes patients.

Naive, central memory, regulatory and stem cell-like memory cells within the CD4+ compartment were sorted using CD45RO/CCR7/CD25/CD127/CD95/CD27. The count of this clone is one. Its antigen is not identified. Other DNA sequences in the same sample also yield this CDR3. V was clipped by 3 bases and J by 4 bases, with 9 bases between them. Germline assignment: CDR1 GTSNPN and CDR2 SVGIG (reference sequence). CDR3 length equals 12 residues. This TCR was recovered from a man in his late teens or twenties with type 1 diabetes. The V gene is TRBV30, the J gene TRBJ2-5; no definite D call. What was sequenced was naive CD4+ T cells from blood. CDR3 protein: CAWSPGAETQYF. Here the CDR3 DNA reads TGTGCCTGGAGCCCGGGTGCAGAGACCCAGTACTTC.